The text below deals with one T cell receptor beta chain. The antigen is unknown. The data originate from a study of T-cell reconstitution after alpha-beta-depleted transplantation in children. Findings and caveats of the study: T cells produced anew were the main source of T-cell counts and diversity one year after transplant.

A library of TCRbeta sequences, prepared with unique molecular identifiers, was generated. Using its own MiXCR run on the PCR reads, TCRdb lists one record per CDR3 protein. The sample has about 980,000 distinct CDR3 sequences; 25% to 35% are singletons. Germline V gene data show CDR1 as MDHEN and CDR2 as SYDVKM. The V and J ends lost 5 bases and 2 bases, in that order; junction bases with no gene match: 11. The CDR3 contains 16 residues. The clonotype comes from a boy in the first two years of life who had a stem cell transplant for SCID, so the T cells may come from the graft donor. Sample: PBMCs, mostly from graft donor cells, taken 360 days after TCRalphabeta/CD19-depleted stem cell transplant. This chain links TRBV28 with TRBJ2-7; 8 bases fit TRBD1. CDR3 DNA sequence: TGTGCCAGCAGTCCCACCGGGACAGGTGGTACCTACGAGCAGTACTTC. As protein: CASSPTGTGGTYEQYF.